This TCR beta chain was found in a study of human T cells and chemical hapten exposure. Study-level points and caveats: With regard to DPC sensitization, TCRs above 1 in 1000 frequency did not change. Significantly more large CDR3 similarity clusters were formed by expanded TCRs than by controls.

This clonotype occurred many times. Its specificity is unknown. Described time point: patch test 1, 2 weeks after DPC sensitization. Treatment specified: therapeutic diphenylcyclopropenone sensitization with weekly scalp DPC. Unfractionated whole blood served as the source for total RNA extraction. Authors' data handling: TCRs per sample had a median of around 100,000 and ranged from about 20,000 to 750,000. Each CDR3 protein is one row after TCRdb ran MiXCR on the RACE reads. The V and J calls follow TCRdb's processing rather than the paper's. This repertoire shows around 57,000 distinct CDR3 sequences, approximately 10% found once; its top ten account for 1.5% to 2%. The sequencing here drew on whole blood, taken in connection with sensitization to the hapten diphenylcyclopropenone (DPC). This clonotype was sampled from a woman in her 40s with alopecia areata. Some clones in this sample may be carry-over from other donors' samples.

The CDR3 region is CASSDGRLLRRGTQYF. In nucleotides, the CDR3 is TGTGCCAGCAGTGACGGACGCCTTCTAAGGAGGGGTACGCAGTATTTT. V and J are TRBV14 and TRBJ2-3, with D possibly being TRBD2 (6 bases). There are 16 residues in the CDR3. The V gene's germline CDR1 is SGHDN and CDR2 FVKESK. The germline V and J ends were trimmed by 6 bases and 8 bases, with 24 bases remaining between them. The full variable domain, rest sourced from reference TRBV14 and TRBJ2-3, is EAGVTQFPSHSVIEKGQTVTLRCDPISGHDNLYWYRRVMGKEIKFLLHFVKESKQDESGMPNNRFLAERTGGTYSTLKVQPAELEDSGVYFCASSDGRLLRRGTQYFGPGTRLTVL.